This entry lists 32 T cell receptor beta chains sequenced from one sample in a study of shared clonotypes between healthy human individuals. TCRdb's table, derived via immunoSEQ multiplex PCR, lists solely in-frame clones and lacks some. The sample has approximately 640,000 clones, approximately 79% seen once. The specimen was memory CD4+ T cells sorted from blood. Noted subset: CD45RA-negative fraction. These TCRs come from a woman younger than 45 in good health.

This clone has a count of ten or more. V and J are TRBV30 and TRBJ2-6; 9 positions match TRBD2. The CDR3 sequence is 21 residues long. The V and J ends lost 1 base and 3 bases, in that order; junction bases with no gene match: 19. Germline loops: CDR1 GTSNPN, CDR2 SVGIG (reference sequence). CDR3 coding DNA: TGTGCCTGGAGTGCCCGGACAGGAGCGGGAGGCAAGGACTTTGGGGCCAACGTCCTGACTTTC. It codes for CAWSARTGAGGKDFGANVLTF.

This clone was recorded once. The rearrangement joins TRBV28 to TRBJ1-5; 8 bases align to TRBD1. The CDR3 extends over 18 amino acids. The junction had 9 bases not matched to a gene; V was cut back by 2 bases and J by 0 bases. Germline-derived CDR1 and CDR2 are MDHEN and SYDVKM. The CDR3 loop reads CASSLLIDRGYSNQPQHF. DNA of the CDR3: TGTGCCAGCAGTTTACTCATTGACAGGGGTTATAGCAATCAGCCCCAGCATTTT.

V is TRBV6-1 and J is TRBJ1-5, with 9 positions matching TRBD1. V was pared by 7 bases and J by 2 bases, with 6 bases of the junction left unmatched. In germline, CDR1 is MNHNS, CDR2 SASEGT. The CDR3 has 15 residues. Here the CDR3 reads CASKEDRGGNQPQHF. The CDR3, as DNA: TGTGCCAGCAAGGAGGACAGGGGCGGCAATCAGCCCCAGCATTTT.

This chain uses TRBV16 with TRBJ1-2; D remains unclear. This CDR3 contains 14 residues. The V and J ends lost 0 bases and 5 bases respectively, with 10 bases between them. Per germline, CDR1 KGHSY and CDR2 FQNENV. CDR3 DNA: TGTGCCAGCAGCCAATCGATTTCCAGTTATGGCTACACCTTC. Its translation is CASSQSISSYGYTF. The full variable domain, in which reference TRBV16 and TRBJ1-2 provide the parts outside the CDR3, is GEEVAQTPKHLVRGEGQKAKLYCAPIKGHSYVFWYQQVLKNEFKFLISFQNENVFDETGMPKERFSAKCLPNSPCSLEIQATKLEDSAVYFCASSQSISSYGYTFGSGTRLTVV.

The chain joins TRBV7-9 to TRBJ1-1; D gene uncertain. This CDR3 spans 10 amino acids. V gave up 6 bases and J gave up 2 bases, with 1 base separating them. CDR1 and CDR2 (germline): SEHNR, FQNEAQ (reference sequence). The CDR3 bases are TGTGCCAGCAGTAACACTGAAGCTTTCTTT. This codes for CASSNTEAFF. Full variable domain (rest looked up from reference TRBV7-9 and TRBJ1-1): DTGVSQNPRHKITKRGQNVTFRCDPISEHNRLYWYRQTLGQGPEFLTYFQNEAQLEKSRLLSDRFSAERPKGSFSTLEIQRTEQGDSAMYLCASSNTEAFFGQGTRLTVV.

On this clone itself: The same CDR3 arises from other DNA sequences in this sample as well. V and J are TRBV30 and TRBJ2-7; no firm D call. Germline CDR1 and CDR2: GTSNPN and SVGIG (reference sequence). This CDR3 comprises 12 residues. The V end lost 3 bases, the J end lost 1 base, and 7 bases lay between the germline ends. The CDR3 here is CAWSPSSYEQYF. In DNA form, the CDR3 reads TGTGCCTGGAGCCCCTCTTCCTACGAGCAGTACTTC.

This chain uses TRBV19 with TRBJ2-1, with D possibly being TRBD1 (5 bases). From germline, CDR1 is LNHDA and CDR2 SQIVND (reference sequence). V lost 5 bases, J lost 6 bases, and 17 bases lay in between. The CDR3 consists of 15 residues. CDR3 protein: CASSPHAQVGNEQFF. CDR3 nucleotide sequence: TGTGCCAGTAGTCCCCACGCACAGGTGGGCAATGAGCAGTTCTTC. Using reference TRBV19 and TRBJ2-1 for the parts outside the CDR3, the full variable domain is DGGITQSPKYLFRKEGQNVTLSCEQNLNHDAMYWYRQDPGQGLRLIYYSQIVNDFQKGDIAEGYSVSREKKESFPLTVTSAQKNPTAFYLCASSPHAQVGNEQFFGPGTRLTVL.

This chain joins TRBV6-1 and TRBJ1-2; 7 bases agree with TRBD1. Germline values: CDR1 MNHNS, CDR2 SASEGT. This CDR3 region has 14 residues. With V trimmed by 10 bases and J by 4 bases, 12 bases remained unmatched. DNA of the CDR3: TGTGCCACCAAGGCCCGAGGGGACAGCTATGGCTACACCTTC. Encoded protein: CATKARGDSYGYTF.

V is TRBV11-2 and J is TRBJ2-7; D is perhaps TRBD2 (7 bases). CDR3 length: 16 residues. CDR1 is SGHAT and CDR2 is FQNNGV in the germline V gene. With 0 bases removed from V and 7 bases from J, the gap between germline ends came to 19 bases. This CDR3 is CASSLDRGAVPREQYF. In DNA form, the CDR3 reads TGTGCCAGCAGCTTAGATCGGGGGGCAGTCCCTAGAGAGCAGTACTTC. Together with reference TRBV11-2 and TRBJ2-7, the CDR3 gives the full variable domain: EAGVAQSPRYKIIEKRQSVAFWCNPISGHATLYWYQQILGQGPKLLIQFQNNGVVDDSQLPKDRFSAERLKGVDSTLKIQPAKLEDSAVYLCASSLDRGAVPREQYFGPGTRLTVT.

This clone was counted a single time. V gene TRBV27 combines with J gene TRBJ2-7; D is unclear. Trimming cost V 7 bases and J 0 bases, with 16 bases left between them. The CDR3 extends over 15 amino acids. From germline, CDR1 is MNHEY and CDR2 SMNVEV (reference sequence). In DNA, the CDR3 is TGTGCCAGCAAGCGTAGGCTCGAGAGCTCCTACGAGCAGTACTTC. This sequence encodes CASKRRLESSYEQYF.

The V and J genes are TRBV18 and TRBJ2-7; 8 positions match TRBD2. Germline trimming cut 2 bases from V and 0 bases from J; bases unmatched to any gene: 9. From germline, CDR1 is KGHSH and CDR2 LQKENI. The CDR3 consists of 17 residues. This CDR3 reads CASSPSKGGRSSYEQYF. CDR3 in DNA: TGTGCCAGCTCACCATCGAAGGGCGGGAGGTCCTCCTACGAGCAGTACTTC.

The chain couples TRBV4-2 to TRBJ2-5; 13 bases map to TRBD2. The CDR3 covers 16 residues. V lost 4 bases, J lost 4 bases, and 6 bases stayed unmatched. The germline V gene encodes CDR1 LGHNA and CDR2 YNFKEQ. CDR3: CASSLGLAGAGETQYF. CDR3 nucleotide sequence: TGTGCCAGCAGCCTAGGACTAGCGGGAGCGGGAGAGACCCAGTACTTC.

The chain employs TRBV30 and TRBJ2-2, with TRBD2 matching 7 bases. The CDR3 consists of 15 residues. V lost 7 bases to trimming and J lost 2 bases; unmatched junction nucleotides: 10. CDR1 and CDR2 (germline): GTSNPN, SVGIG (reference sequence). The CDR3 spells CASPRRGTNTGELFF. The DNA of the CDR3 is TGTGCCTCGCCAAGGCGGGGGACCAACACCGGGGAGCTGTTTTTT.

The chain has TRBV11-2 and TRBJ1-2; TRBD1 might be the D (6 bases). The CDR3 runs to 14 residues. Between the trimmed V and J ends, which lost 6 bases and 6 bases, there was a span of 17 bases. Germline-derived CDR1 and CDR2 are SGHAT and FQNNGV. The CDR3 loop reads CASRRPGQRDGYTF. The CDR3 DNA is TGTGCCAGCAGGCGCCCCGGACAGAGAGATGGCTACACCTTC.

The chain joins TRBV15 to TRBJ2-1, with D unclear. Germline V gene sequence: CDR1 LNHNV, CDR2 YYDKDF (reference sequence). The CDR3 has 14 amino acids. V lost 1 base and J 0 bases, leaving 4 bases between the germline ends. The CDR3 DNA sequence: TGTGCCACCAGCAGAGCTAACTCCTACAATGAGCAGTTCTTC. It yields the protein CATSRANSYNEQFF.

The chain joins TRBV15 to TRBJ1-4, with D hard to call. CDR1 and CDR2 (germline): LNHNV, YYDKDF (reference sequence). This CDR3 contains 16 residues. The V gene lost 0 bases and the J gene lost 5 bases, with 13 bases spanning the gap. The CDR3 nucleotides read TGTGCCACCAGCAGAGATGGACGGAGAGCGAATGAAAAACTGTTTTTT. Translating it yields CATSRDGRRANEKLFF.

This CDR3 is CASGLANLGQDTEAFF. The DNA of the CDR3 is TGTGCTAGTGGTTTGGCAAATCTAGGGCAGGACACTGAAGCTTTCTTT. This chain joins TRBV12-5 and TRBJ1-1; no clear D gene. V was cut by 1 base and J by 3 bases, with 15 bases left in between. The germline gives CDR1 LGHNT, CDR2 FRNRAP. The CDR3 sequence is 16 residues long.

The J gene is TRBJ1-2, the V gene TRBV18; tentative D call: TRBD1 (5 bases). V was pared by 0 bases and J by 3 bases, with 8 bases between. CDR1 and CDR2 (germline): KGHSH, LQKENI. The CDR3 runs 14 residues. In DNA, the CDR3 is TGTGCCAGCTCACCACCGGGGGGGTACTATGGCTACACCTTC. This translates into CASSPPGGYYGYTF. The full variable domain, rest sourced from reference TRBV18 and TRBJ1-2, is NAGVMQNPRHLVRRRGQEARLRCSPMKGHSHVYWYRQLPEEGLKFMVYLQKENIIDESGMPKERFSAEFPKEGPSILRIQQVVRGDSAAYFCASSPPGGYYGYTFGSGTRLTVV.

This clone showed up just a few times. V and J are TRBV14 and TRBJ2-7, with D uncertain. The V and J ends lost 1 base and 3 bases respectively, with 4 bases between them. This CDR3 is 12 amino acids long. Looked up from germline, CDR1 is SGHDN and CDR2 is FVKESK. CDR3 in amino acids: CASSQVLYEQYF. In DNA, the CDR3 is TGTGCCAGCAGCCAAGTGCTCTACGAGCAGTACTTC.

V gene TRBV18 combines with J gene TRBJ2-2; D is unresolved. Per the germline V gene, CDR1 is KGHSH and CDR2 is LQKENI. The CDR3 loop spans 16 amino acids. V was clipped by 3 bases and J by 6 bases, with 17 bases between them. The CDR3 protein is CASSPLVIRNSGELFF. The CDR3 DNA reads TGTGCCAGCTCACCTTTGGTCATAAGGAATTCCGGGGAGCTGTTTTTT.

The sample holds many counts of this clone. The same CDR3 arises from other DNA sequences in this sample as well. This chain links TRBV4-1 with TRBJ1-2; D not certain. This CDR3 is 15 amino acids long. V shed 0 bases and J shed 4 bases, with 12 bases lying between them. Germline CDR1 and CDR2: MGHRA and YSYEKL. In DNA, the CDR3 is TGCGCCAGCAGCCAAGATGAACGGGTTGGCTATGGCTACACCTTC. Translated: CASSQDERVGYGYTF.

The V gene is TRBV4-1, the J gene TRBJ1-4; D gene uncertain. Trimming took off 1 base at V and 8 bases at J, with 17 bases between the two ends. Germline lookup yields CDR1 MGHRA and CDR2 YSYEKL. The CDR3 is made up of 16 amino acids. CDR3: CASSQVAAPAAEKLFF. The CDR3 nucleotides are TGCGCCAGCAGCCAAGTGGCGGCACCGGCCGCAGAAAAACTGTTTTTT.

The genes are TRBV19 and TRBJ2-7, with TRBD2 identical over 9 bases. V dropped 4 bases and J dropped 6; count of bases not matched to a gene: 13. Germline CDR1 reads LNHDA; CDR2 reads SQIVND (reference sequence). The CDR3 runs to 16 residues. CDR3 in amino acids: CASSKLGTSLVAEQYF. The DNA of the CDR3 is TGTGCCAGTAGTAAACTGGGGACTAGCTTGGTCGCCGAGCAGTACTTC.

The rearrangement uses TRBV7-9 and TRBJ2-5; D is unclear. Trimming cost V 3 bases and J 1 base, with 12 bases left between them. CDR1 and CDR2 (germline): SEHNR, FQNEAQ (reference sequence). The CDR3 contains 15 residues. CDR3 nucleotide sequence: TGTGCCAGCAGCTTTCGGATGGGAACCCAAGAGACCCAGTACTTC. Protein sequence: CASSFRMGTQETQYF.

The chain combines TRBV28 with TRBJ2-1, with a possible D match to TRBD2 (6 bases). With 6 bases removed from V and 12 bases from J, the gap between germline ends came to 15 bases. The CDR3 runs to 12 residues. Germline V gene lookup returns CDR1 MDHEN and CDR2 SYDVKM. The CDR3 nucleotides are TGTGCCAGCAGGGGGACTGCCTGGCCGCAGTTCTTC. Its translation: CASRGTAWPQFF.

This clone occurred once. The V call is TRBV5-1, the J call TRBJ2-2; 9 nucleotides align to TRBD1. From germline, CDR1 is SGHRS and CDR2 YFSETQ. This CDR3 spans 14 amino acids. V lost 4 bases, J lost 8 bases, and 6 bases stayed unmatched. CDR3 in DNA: TGCGCCAGCAGCCACGGACAGGGGACTGGGGAGCTGTTTTTT. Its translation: CASSHGQGTGELFF.

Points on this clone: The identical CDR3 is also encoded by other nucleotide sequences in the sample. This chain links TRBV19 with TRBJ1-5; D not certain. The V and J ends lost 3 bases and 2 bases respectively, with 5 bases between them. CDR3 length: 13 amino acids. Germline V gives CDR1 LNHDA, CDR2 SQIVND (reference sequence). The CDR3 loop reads CASSMIGNQPQHF. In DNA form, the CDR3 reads TGTGCCAGTAGTATGATCGGCAATCAGCCCCAGCATTTT.

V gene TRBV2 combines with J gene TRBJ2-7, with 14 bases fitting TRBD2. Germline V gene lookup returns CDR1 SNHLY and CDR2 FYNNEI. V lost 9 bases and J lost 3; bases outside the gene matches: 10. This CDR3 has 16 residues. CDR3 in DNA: TGTGCCAGAGGACTAGCGGGAGGTAATGCCGTCTACGAGCAGTACTTC. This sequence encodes CARGLAGGNAVYEQYF.

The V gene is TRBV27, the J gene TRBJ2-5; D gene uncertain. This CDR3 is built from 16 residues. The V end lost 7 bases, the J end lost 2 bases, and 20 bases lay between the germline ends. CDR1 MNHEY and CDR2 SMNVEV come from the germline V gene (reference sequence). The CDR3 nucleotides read TGTGCCAGCAAAGAAGGCACAGCGCTGGGTCAAGAGACCCAGTACTTC. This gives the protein CASKEGTALGQETQYF.

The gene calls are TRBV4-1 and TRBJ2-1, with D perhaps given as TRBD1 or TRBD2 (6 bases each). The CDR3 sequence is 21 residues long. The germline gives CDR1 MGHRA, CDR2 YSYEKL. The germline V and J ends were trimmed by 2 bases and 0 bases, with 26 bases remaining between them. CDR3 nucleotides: TGCGCCAGCAGCCAATTCCCGGGGGCAGTCGAGCCTACGAGCTCCTACAATGAGCAGTTCTTC. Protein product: CASSQFPGAVEPTSSYNEQFF.

CDR3 DNA: TGTGCCAGCAGCCCCCGTACTAGCCGCGATGAGCAGTTCTTC. Its protein is CASSPRTSRDEQFF. The V call is TRBV7-9, the J call TRBJ2-1; perhaps TRBD2 as D (6 bases). The germline gives CDR1 SEHNR, CDR2 FQNEAQ (reference sequence). The CDR3 length is 14 residues. With 5 bases removed from V and 8 bases from J, the gap between germline ends came to 16 bases.

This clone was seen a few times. The CDR3 region has the DNA TGTGCCAGCAGTCCCGATGGGCCCTCCCCTGAAGCTTTCTTT. It yields the protein CASSPDGPSPEAFF. The chain joins TRBV28 to TRBJ1-1; no reliable D call. The CDR3 is 14 residues long. Looked up from germline, CDR1 is MDHEN and CDR2 is SYDVKM. Trimming removed 5 bases at V and 6 bases at J, with 16 bases between. Based on the CDR3 plus reference TRBV28 and TRBJ1-1, the full variable domain is DVKVTQSSRYLVKRTGEKVFLECVQDMDHENMFWYRQDPGLGLRLIYFSYDVKMKEKGDIPEGYSVSREKKERFSLILESASTNQTSMYLCASSPDGPSPEAFFGQGTRLTVV.